This T cell receptor (beta chain) comes out of a study of blood T cells in healthy people across ages (dated by TCRdb to between 2015 and 2016). About the investigation overall: In model experiments, roughly one uniquely barcoded TCR beta cDNA molecule per two T cells was captured by template switching. To track age-related changes in TCR beta repertoire diversity, the study relied on deep sequencing normalized with unique cDNA molecular identifiers. Four age groups were formed from the donors: young (average about 17 years), middle-aged (approximately 42), aged (around 62) and long-lived (about 80). To avoid experimental bias, donors of different ages were randomly spread across the sequencing lanes. For two donors (one aged 18 to 30 and one aged 80 or older), the study analyzed two additional independent replicas of 1 million unique cDNA reads from the same blood draw. What the study reported, not specific to this receptor: The percentage of naive T cells measured by flow cytometry correlated strongly with observed TCR beta diversity. Because donor CMV infection status was unknown, age-related changes in expanded clonotypes were potentially confounded. Compared with the aged group, more naive CD4+ T cells, fewer expanded clones and increased TCR diversity were shown by the long-lived group, suggesting age selection. Estimates of total diversity based on one million sequenced T cells were regarded as lower bounds and as underestimates. Since profiling was done on bulk unsorted PBMCs, naive and antigen-experienced compartments could not be conclusively compared. Observed TCR beta diversity per million T cells fell roughly linearly with age, and a significant reduction was already apparent by age around 39.

This clonotype was seen at least ten times. What antigen it recognizes has not been identified. Base qualities are not recorded, but no much larger clone differs from it by a single base. Receptor libraries were prepared by 5' RACE. The data were produced on an Illumina HiSeq 2500. A second PCR of roughly 7 to 11 cycles was run with a J-beta primer mix and a sample-barcoded 5' primer. A unique molecular identifier was introduced onto each TCR beta cDNA molecule by a template-switch 5' adaptor carrying 12 random nucleotides. Each sample yielded at least 2.5 million CDR3-containing paired-end reads. First-strand cDNA was synthesized from all RNA with the Mint cDNA synthesis kit, primed by a TRBC-specific oligonucleotide. Following uracil-DNA glycosylase treatment, a first 18-cycle PCR with universal primers M1SS and BC2_uni_R was performed on all cDNA. The published analysis was carried out like this. For normalization, 1 million high-quality reads were randomly selected from each sample, with every read carrying a distinct molecular identifier. Reads with shared molecular identifiers were discarded instead of being binned into consensus sequences. MiTCR, set to a Q25 quality threshold and the strictest error-elimination algorithm, was used for CDR3 identification, clonotype clustering and error correction. Lower-bound total TCR beta diversity was estimated with a nonparametric unseen species model using Euler transformation. In TCRdb, the public reads were trimmed at Q25 with fastp and aligned with MiXCR, with productive beta chains retained. Entries are consolidated by CDR3 protein sequence, retaining the most common genes and DNA. The V and J calls reflect TCRdb's pipeline rather than the authors' work. The sample profile shows roughly 650,000 distinct CDR3 sequences; about 30% of them were found once. 15% to 17% of the sample is in the top ten clones.

Trimming at the junction amounts to 3 bases on V and 8 bases on J, and the germline ends lie 16 bases apart. The germline V gene (reference sequence) specifies GTSNPN as CDR1 and SVGIG as CDR2. The CDR3 measures 14 amino acids from cysteine to phenylalanine. Only the CDR3 region is kept as DNA, spanning 42 bases read in frame from base 1. The donors were roughly 39 Caucasian individuals from Russia, aged 6 to 90 years, who were systemically healthy. Each donor gave approximately 9.4 milliliters of peripheral blood, drawn into EDTA-treated Vacutainer tubes. Ficoll-Paque density-gradient centrifugation was used to isolate PBMCs, with at least 7 million per sample. Trizol reagent was used to extract total RNA from the PBMCs, yielding at least 6 micrograms per sample. For every donor, an aliquot of PBMCs went through flow cytometry to measure the percentages of naive CD45RAhigh/CD27high T cells.

The chain is made from TRBV30 and TRBJ1-4, and perhaps TRBD1 as D gene, on 5 matching bases. The receptor was derived from a woman aged 80 or over in good health. Donor details come from another sample of the same person, matched by shared clones. Sequenced sample: blood. The nucleotide sequence is TGTGCCTGGAGCCCCGGGACTTCGAGGGAAAAACTGTTTTTT. This gives the protein CAWSPGTSREKLFF.